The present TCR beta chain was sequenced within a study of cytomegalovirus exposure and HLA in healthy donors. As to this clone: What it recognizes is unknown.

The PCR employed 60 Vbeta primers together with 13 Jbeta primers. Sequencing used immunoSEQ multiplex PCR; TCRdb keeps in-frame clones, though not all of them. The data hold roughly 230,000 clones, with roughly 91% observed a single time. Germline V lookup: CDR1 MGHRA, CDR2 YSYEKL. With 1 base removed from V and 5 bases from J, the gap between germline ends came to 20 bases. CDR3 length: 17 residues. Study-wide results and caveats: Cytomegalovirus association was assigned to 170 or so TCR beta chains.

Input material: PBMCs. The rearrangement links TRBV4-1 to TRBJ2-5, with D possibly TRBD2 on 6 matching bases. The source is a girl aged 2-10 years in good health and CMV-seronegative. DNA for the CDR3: TGCGCCAGCAGCCAAGGTGTCGGGGACTCCCGAGGGGAGACCCAGTACTTC. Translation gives CASSQGVGDSRGETQYF.